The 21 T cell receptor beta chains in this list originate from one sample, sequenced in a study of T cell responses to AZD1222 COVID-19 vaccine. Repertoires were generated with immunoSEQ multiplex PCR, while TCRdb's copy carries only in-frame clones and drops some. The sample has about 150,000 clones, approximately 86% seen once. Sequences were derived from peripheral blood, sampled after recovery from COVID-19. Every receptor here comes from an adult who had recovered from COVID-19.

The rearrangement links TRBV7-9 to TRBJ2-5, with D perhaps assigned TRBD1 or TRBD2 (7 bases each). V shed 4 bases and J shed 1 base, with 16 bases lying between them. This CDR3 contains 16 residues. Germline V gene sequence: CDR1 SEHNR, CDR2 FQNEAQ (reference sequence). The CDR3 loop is CASSSSGGGPQETQYF. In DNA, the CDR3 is TGTGCCAGCAGCTCTTCAGGGGGGGGCCCCCAAGAGACCCAGTACTTC.

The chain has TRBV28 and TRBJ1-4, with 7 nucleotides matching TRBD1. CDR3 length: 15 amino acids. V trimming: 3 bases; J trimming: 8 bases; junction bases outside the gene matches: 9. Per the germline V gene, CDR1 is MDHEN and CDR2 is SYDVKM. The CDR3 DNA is TGTGCCAGCAGTTTCCCGACAGGGTCTCGCGAAAAACTGTTTTTT. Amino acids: CASSFPTGSREKLFF.

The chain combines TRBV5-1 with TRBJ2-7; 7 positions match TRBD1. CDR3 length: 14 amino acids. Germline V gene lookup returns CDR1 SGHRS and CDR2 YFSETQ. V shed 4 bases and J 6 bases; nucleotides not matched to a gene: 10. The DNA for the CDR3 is TGCGCCAGCAGCCTCGGGACAGACCGATTCGAGCAGTACTTC. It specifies CASSLGTDRFEQYF.

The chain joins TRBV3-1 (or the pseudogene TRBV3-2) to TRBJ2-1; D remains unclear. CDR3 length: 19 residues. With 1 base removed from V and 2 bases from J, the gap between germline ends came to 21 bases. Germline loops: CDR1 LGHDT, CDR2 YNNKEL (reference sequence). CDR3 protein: CASSQGGSLNAEAYNEQFF. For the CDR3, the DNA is TGTGCCAGCAGCCAAGGCGGATCCCTAAACGCCGAAGCCTACAATGAGCAGTTCTTC.

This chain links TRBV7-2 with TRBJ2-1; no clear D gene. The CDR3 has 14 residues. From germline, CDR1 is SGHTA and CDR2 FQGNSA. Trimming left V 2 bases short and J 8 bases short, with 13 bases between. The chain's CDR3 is CASSLSSDHDEQFF. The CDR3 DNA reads TGTGCCAGCAGCTTATCCTCCGACCACGATGAGCAGTTCTTC.

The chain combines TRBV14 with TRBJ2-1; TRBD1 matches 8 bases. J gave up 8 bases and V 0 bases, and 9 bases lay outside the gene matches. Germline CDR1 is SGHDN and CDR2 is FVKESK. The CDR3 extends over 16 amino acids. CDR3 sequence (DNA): TGTGCCAGCAGCCAAGAGAGGACAGGGAGTATGGATGAGCAGTTCTTC. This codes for CASSQERTGSMDEQFF.

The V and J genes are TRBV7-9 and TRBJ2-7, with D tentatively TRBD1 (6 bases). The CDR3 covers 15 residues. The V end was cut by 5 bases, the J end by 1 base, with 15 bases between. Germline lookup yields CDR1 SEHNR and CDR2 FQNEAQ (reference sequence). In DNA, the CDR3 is TGTGCCAGCAGCAAAGGCAGGGGAAAGTCCTACGAGCAGTACTTC. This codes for CASSKGRGKSYEQYF.

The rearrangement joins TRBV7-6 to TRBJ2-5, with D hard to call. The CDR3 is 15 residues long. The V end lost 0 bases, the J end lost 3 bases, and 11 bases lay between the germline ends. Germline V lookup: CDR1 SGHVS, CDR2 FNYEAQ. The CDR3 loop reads CASSLAYDLKETQYF. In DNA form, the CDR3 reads TGTGCCAGCAGCTTAGCGTATGACTTGAAAGAGACCCAGTACTTC.

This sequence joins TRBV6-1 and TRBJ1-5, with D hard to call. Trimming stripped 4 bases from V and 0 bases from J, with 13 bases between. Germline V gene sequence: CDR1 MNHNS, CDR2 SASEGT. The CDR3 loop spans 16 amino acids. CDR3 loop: CASSGWTGVSNQPQHF. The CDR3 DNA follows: TGTGCCAGCAGTGGATGGACCGGAGTTAGCAATCAGCCCCAGCATTTT.

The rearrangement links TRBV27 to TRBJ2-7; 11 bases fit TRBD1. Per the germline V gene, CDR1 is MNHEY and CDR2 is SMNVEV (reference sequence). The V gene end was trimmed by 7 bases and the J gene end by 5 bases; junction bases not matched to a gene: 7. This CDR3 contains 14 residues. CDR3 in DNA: TGTGCCAGCACTTGGACAGGGGGCATCCACGAGCAGTACTTC. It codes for CASTWTGGIHEQYF.

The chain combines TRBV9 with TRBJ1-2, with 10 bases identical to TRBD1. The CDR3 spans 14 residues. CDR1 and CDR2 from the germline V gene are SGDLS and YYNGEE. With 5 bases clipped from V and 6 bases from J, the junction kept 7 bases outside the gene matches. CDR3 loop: CASSRSGTGDGYTF. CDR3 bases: TGTGCCAGCAGTCGTTCCGGGACAGGGGATGGCTACACCTTC.

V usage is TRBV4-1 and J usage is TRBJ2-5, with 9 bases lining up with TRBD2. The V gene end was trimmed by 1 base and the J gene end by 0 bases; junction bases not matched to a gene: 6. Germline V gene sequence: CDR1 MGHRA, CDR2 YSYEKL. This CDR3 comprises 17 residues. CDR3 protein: CASSQGSSGTYQETQYF. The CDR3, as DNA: TGCGCCAGCAGCCAAGGGTCTAGCGGGACATACCAAGAGACCCAGTACTTC.

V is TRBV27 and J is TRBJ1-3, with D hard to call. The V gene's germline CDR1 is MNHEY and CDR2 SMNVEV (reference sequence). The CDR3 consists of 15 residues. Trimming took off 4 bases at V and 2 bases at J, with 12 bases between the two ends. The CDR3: CASSSKNRAGNTIYF. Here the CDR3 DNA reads TGTGCCAGCAGTTCGAAGAATCGGGCTGGAAACACCATATATTTT.

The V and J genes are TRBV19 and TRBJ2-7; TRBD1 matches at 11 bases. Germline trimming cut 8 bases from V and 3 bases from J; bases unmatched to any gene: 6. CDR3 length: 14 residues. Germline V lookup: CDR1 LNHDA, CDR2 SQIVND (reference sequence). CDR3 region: CASSGQGAFYEQYF. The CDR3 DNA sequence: TGTGCCAGTTCCGGACAGGGGGCCTTCTACGAGCAGTACTTC.

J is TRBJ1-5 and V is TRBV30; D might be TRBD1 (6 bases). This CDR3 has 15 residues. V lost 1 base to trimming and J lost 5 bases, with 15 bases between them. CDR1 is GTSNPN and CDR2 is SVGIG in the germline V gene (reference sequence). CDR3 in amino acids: CAWSATFGGHQPQHF. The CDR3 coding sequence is TGTGCCTGGAGTGCAACCTTTGGGGGGCATCAGCCCCAGCATTTT. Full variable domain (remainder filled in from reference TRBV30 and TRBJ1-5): SQTIHQWPATLVQPVGSPLSLECTVEGTSNPNLYWYRQAAGRGLQLLFYSVGIGQISSEVPQNLSASRPQDRQFILSSKKLLLSDSGFYLCAWSATFGGHQPQHFGDGTRLSIL.

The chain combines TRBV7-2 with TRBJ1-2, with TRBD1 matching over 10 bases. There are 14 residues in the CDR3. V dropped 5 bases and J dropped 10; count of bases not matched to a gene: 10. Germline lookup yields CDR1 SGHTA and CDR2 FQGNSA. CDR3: CASSINRQGAHYTF. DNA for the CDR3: TGTGCCAGCAGCATAAACCGACAGGGGGCCCACTACACCTTC.

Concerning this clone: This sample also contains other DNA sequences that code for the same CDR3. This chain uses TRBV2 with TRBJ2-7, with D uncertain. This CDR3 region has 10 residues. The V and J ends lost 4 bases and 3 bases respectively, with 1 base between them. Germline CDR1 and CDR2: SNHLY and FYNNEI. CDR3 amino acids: CASSGYEQYF. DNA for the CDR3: TGTGCCAGCAGTGGCTACGAGCAGTACTTC.

The CDR3 reads CASSTTDRGPFYGYTF. CDR3 DNA: TGTGCCAGCAGTACCACCGACAGGGGACCTTTCTATGGCTACACCTTC. This sequence joins TRBV2 and TRBJ1-2; 8 bases agree with TRBD1. Germline-derived CDR1 and CDR2 are SNHLY and FYNNEI. V lost 5 bases and J lost 4; bases outside the gene matches: 12. This CDR3 contains 16 residues. The full variable domain, with the rest looked up from reference TRBV2 and TRBJ1-2, is EPEVTQTPSHQVTQMGQEVILRCVPISNHLYFYWYRQILGQKVEFLVSFYNNEISEKSEIFDDQFSVERPDGSNFTLKIRSTKLEDSAMYFCASSTTDRGPFYGYTFGSGTRLTVV.

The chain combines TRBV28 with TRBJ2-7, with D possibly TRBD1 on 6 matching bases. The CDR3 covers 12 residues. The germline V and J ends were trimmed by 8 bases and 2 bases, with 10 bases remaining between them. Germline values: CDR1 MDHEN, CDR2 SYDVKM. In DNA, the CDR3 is TGTGCCAGCGAGGGGGACCCCTACGAGCAGTACTTC. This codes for CASEGDPYEQYF.

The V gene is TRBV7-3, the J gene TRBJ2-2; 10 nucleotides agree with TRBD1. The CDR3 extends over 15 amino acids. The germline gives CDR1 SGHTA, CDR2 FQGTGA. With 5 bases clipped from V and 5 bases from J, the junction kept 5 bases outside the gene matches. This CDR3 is CASSTPGQGTGELFF. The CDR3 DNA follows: TGTGCCAGCAGCACCCCGGGACAGGGGACCGGGGAGCTGTTTTTT.

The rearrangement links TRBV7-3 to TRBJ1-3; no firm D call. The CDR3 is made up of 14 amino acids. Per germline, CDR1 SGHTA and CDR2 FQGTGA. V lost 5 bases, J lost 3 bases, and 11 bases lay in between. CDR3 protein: CASSPTLGGNTIYF. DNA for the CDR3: TGTGCCAGCAGCCCCACCTTGGGTGGAAACACCATATATTTT.